This T cell receptor beta chain was identified during a study of T cell responses to AZD1222 COVID-19 vaccine (dated by TCRdb to about 2021). Background for the entire study: AZD1222 recipients with second doses at about 4 weeks or about 12 weeks were pooled, because spike-specific TCR depth and breadth did not differ between schedules. Trial participants were enrolled by age into 18-55, 56-69 and 70-plus year subgroups, with 148, 28 and 57 TCR-sequenced participants respectively. A total of just over 230 trial participants underwent TCR sequencing, of whom some 210 received two doses of AZD1222 and around 25 received two doses of the MenACWY control vaccine. Study-wide findings and limitations: Conclusions about previously exposed vaccinees are limited, since just 5 or 6 AZD1222 recipients were seropositive for SARS-CoV-2 at baseline. The vaccine-associated CD4 TCRs covered the entire spike protein, and the dominant responses fell in regions 160-218 and 743-854. Because no day 14 peak-response samples were available, repertoires were characterized only after the peak T cell response. Most participants were white British and females outnumbered males, and the authors suggested that clonal diversity may have been underestimated. After two AZD1222 doses, both the breadth and the depth of spike-specific TCRs were significantly higher than at day 0 and than in MenACWY recipients. Reportedly, close to half of the unique spike-specific TCRs recognized epitopes lying outside the regions that are mutated in the B.1.351 and B.1.1.7 variants. In the small 56-69-year group, the increase in depth fell short of significance, most likely because of low power.

V has 6 bases trimmed and J has 12 bases trimmed; junction bases matching no gene number 12. Via the germline V gene, CDR1 is MNHEY and CDR2 SVGAGI. The CDR3 holds 14 amino acids from the cysteine to the phenylalanine. CDR3 DNA only is kept here, 42 bases in frame from base 1. Reading the label with the study, this specimen's time point is: baseline before first vaccination. Vaccinee samples were obtained from the UK trials COV001 and COV002, which included a single-blind randomized controlled phase 2/3 trial of AZD1222 (ChAdOx1 nCoV-19) in healthy adults. For TCRbeta chain sequencing, PBMC samples from trial participants were taken at day 0 and at day 28 after the second dose. The CDR3 regions of human TCRbeta chains were analyzed by immunosequencing. Per the source publication's procedure: TCRs in the repertoires were compared against a reference library of SARS-CoV-2-specific TCRs that had been generated with the MIRA antigen-specificity platform. Breadth was defined as the fraction of unique TCRs that were SARS-CoV-2-associated. Depth was defined as the fraction of total T cells that were SARS-CoV-2-associated. Using the MIRA data, each spike-specific TCR was assigned both to the spike region to which the TCR was reactive and to a CD4 or CD8 class. Log10-transformed breadth and depth values were compared by one-way ANOVA with Sidak's multiple comparisons tests. TCRdb provides this immuneACCESS table in a form limited to in-frame rearrangements. Some clones are lacking; in checked studies, under half of them reflect an unresolved V gene, and why the rest are absent is not known. V and J calls and clone size are copied from that table; D and trimming were computed from the DNA. The sample data list about 79,000 clones, and 70% to 90% of these were observed just once. Around 20% of the sample is in the top ten clones.

About this clone: It has no known antigen specificity. One base away there is no much larger clone; base qualities are not given.

The sequencing here drew on peripheral blood, taken on day 0 of AZD1222 vaccination. The sequence was collected from an adult in good health. The chain is made from TRBV6-5 and TRBJ1-5, and 9 junctional nucleotides match TRBD1. The sequenced DNA: TGTGCCAGCAGGGACAGGGGAATTTTTGGGGGCCAGCATTTT. The encoded protein is CASRDRGIFGGQHF.